This T cell receptor beta chain was documented in a study of T cells in localized non-small cell lung cancer. Study results and caveats: Exceeding tumor, uninvolved adjacent lung had the highest T cell clonality.

CDR1 is MGHRA, CDR2 YSYEKL, per germline. V shed 2 bases, J shed 1 base, and the junction held 5 bases outside the gene matches. The CDR3 runs 17 residues. A single count supports this clone. The antigen is undetermined. Generated by immunoSEQ multiplex PCR, the TCRdb table keeps only in-frame clones and is missing some. In the table there are approximately 17,000 clones, roughly 82% of which are singletons. J is TRBJ1-5 and V is TRBV4-1; 10 nucleotides align to TRBD1. The origin of this receptor is an older male donor with stage I lung adenocarcinoma. Here the sequenced sample was peripheral blood, taken before any cancer treatment. CDR3 coding DNA: TGCGCCAGCAGCCAATTATGGACAGGGGGAAGCAATCAGCCCCAGCATTTT. It specifies CASSQLWTGGSNQPQHF.